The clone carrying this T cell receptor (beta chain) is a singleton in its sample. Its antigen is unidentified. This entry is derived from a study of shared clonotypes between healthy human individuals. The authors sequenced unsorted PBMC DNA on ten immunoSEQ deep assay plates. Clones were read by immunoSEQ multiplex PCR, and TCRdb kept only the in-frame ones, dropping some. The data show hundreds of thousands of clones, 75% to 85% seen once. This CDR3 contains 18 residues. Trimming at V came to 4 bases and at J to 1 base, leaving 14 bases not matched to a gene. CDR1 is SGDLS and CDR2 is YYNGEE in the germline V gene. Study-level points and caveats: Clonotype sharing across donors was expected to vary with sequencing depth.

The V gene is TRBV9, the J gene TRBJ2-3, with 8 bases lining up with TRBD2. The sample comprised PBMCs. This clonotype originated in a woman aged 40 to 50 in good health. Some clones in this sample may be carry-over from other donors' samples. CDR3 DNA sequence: TGTGCCAGCAGCAGAGGGGCGGCGGGAGGTGATGGCACAGATACGCAGTATTTT. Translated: CASSRGAAGGDGTDTQYF. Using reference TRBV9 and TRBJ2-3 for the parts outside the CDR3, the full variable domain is DSGVTQTPKHLITATGQRVTLRCSPRSGDLSVYWYQQSLDQGLQFLIQYYNGEERAKGNILERFSAQQFPDLHSELNLSSLELGDSALYFCASSRGAAGGDGTDTQYFGPGTRLTVL.